Given below is one T cell receptor (beta chain) in context. Germline V gene lookup returns CDR1 KGHDR and CDR2 SFDVKD. CDR3 length equals 17 residues. Trimming shortened V by 9 bases and J by 1 base, and 20 bases separated the two germline ends. The record originates from a study of blood T cell repertoires in COVID-19. The data were produced by immunoSEQ multiplex PCR, yet TCRdb's version contains in-frame clones alone and is incomplete. Of roughly 150,000 clones detected, roughly four fifths appear once; the ten largest clones hold 8% to 13%. The V call is TRBV24-1, the J call TRBJ2-2; perhaps TRBD1 as D (6 bases). The sample taken for sequencing was peripheral blood. The TCR was taken from a man in his sixties with active or convalescent COVID-19. CDR3 coding DNA: TGTGCCACCCAGGACCCGCTCGGGACAAGGAACACCGGGGAGCTGTTTTTT. Translation gives CATQDPLGTRNTGELFF.